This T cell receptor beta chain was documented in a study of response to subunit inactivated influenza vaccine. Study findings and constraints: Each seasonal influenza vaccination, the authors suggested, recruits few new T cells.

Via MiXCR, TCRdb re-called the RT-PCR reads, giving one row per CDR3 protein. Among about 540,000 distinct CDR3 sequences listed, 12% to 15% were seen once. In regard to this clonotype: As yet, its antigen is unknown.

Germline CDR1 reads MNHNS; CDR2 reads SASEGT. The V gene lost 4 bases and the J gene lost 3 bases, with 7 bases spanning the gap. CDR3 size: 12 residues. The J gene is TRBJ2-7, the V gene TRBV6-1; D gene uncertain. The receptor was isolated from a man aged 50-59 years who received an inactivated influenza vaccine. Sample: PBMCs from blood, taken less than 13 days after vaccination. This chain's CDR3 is CASSAYGYEQYF. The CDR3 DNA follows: TGTGCCAGCAGTGCTTACGGCTACGAGCAGTACTTC.